Following are 17 T cell receptor beta chains from one sample sequenced in a study of spatial heterogeneity in lung cancer. Via MiXCR, TCRdb re-called the 5' RACE reads, giving one row per CDR3 protein. The sample records around 98,000 distinct CDR3 sequences, just under 20% being singletons. Time point indicated: blood at routine non-recurrence follow-up after resection. The sequencing used PBMCs, collected at follow-up. These receptors all stem from a male donor with early-stage non-small cell lung cancer.

The J gene is TRBJ1-1, the V gene TRBV15; D is unclear. Trimming cost V 8 bases and J 3 bases, with 13 bases left between them. Germline CDR1 and CDR2: LNHNV and YYDKDF (reference sequence). The CDR3 spans 13 residues. CDR3 nucleotide sequence: TGTGCCACCGCCCTAAGGCCCCACACTGAAGCTTTCTTT. Protein sequence: CATALRPHTEAFF.

This clonotype turned up a few times. The chain links TRBV30 to TRBJ1-1; D ambiguous. From germline, CDR1 is GTSNPN and CDR2 SVGIG (reference sequence). Trimming left V 2 bases short and J 0 bases short, with 10 bases between. The CDR3 is 14 amino acids. CDR3 region: CAWSTDVMNTEAFF. CDR3 nucleotide sequence: TGTGCCTGGAGTACGGACGTAATGAACACTGAAGCTTTCTTT.

The rearrangement uses TRBV4-1 and TRBJ2-3; 7 bases agree with TRBD2. The length of the CDR3 is 15 residues. Germline CDR1 MGHRA, CDR2 YSYEKL. V lost 5 bases and J lost 3; bases outside the gene matches: 8. The CDR3 DNA is TGCGCCAGCAGCAAGTCGGGGGGTGAGACAGATACGCAGTATTTT. This codes for CASSKSGGETDTQYF.

The chain is built from TRBV5-1 and TRBJ2-7; 8 nucleotides align to TRBD1. V was clipped by 4 bases and J by 2 bases; unmatched bases: 8. There are 15 residues in the CDR3. CDR1 and CDR2 from the germline V gene are SGHRS and YFSETQ. CDR3: CASSPTGTGPYEQYF. Here the CDR3 DNA reads TGCGCCAGCAGCCCGACCGGGACAGGCCCCTACGAGCAGTACTTC. The full variable domain, with the rest looked up from reference TRBV5-1 and TRBJ2-7, is KAGVTQTPRYLIKTRGQQVTLSCSPISGHRSVSWYQQTPGQGLQFLFEYFSETQRNKGNFPGRFSGRQFSNSRSEMNVSTLELGDSALYLCASSPTGTGPYEQYFGPGTRLTVT.

The chain uses TRBV5-6 and TRBJ2-6, with 12 positions matching TRBD2. The V segment lost 3 bases and the J segment 2 bases; nucleotides outside the gene matches: 3. The CDR3 loop spans 17 amino acids. CDR1 is SGHDT, CDR2 YYEEEE, per germline. The CDR3 DNA is TGTGCCAGCAGCTCTAGCGGGAGGGCCGCTGGGGCCAACGTCCTGACTTTC. Residues: CASSSSGRAAGANVLTF.

The chain has TRBV15 and TRBJ2-1; weak D call: TRBD1 (6 bases). Trimming shortened V by 3 bases and J by 9 bases, and 12 bases separated the two germline ends. CDR3 length: 13 amino acids. Looked up from germline, CDR1 is LNHNV and CDR2 is YYDKDF (reference sequence). The CDR3 DNA is TGTGCCACCAGCAGTAGCAGGGGACCTGAGCAGTTCTTC. It yields the protein CATSSSRGPEQFF.

V and J are TRBV14 and TRBJ1-2; D unresolved. Germline CDR1 and CDR2: SGHDN and FVKESK. The V end was cut by 0 bases, the J end by 0 bases, with 5 bases between. The CDR3 spans 14 residues. The CDR3 region is CASSQDTANYGYTF. CDR3 sequence (DNA): TGTGCCAGCAGCCAAGACACCGCTAACTATGGCTACACCTTC.

This clonotype was recorded at least ten times. This chain uses TRBV10-3 with TRBJ2-5, with D tentatively TRBD2 (5 bases). V was shortened by 4 bases and J by 1 base, with 10 bases between the two germline ends. From germline, CDR1 is ENHRY and CDR2 SYGVKD. The CDR3 consists of 14 residues. CDR3 DNA sequence: TGTGCCATCAGTGTCGGCGGGCCCCAAGAGACCCAGTACTTC. This translates into CAISVGGPQETQYF.

This clonotype was seen many times. This sequence joins TRBV24-1 and TRBJ2-1; TRBD1 matches 7 bases. With 6 bases clipped from V and 4 bases from J, the junction kept 5 bases outside the gene matches. CDR3 length: 14 amino acids. Per the germline V gene, CDR1 is KGHDR and CDR2 is SFDVKD. The CDR3 loop is CATSKGQSYNEQFF. The CDR3 DNA reads TGTGCCACCAGTAAGGGACAGAGTTACAATGAGCAGTTCTTC.

The rearrangement links TRBV7-2 to TRBJ2-1; 8 positions match TRBD2. The germline gives CDR1 SGHTA, CDR2 FQGNSA. The CDR3 loop spans 17 amino acids. The V segment lost 1 base and the J segment 4 bases; nucleotides outside the gene matches: 9. CDR3 amino acids: CASSLVGGLGSYNEQFF. The CDR3 DNA sequence: TGTGCCAGCAGCTTAGTAGGGGGACTAGGTTCGTACAATGAGCAGTTCTTC.

The chain combines TRBV5-1 with TRBJ2-3; D gene ambiguous. Trimming took off 0 bases at V and 7 bases at J, with 12 bases between the two ends. This CDR3 is 14 amino acids long. The germline CDR1 and CDR2 sequences are SGHRS and YFSETQ. CDR3 in amino acids: CASSLGSQGNTQYF. The CDR3 DNA reads as TGCGCCAGCAGCTTGGGGTCCCAAGGGAATACGCAGTATTTT.

The V gene is TRBV20-1, the J gene TRBJ1-1; D gene uncertain. The CDR3 runs 12 residues. Germline V gives CDR1 DFQATT, CDR2 SNEGSKA (reference sequence). Deletions cut 4 bases from V and 4 bases from J, with 10 bases between. The CDR3 loop reads CSANMWATEAFF. CDR3 in DNA: TGCAGTGCTAATATGTGGGCCACTGAAGCTTTCTTT.

This clonotype was seen more than once but under ten times. V usage is TRBV20-1 and J usage is TRBJ1-1, with D perhaps TRBD1 (5 bases). The CDR3 is 14 amino acids. Germline CDR1 is DFQATT and CDR2 is SNEGSKA (reference sequence). V was shortened by 0 bases and J by 6 bases, with 14 bases between the two germline ends. The CDR3 here is CSARDASGGAEAFF. Here the CDR3 DNA reads TGCAGTGCTAGAGATGCATCTGGAGGGGCTGAAGCTTTCTTT.

The chain employs TRBV12-2 and TRBJ1-2; the D call TRBD1 from the table was never checked on the DNA. TRBV12-2 is shown as a pseudogene. This CDR3 region has 16 residues. CDR3 in amino acids: CASRPTLDRANYGYTF. DNA for the CDR3: TGTGCAAGTCGCCCAACTTTGGACAGAGCTAACTATGGCTACACCTTC.

This clonotype has only a few counts. The chain uses TRBV20-1 and TRBJ1-5; 8 bases are a match to TRBD1. V was clipped by 8 bases and J by 7 bases; unmatched bases: 7. This CDR3 contains 12 residues. Germline CDR1 and CDR2: DFQATT and SNEGSKA (reference sequence). CDR3 loop: CSSGQGGQPQHF. The CDR3 nucleotides are TGCAGTTCAGGACAGGGCGGCCAGCCCCAGCATTTT.

The chain is built from TRBV14 and TRBJ2-7, with D tentatively TRBD1 or TRBD2 (5 bases each). Trimming left V 4 bases short and J 2 bases short, with 9 bases between. This CDR3 spans 13 amino acids. The germline V gene has CDR1 SGHDN and CDR2 FVKESK. The CDR3 spells CASSRDVAYEQYF. The CDR3 DNA is TGTGCCAGCAGCCGGGACGTTGCCTACGAGCAGTACTTC.

This clonotype has just a few counts. The V gene is TRBV20-1, the J gene TRBJ2-6, with 10 bases fitting TRBD1. The CDR3 has 17 amino acids. With V trimmed by 6 bases and J by 2 bases, 10 bases remained unmatched. CDR1 DFQATT and CDR2 SNEGSKA come from the germline V gene (reference sequence). CDR3 region: CSAGDRGRSPGANVLTF. CDR3 in DNA: TGCAGTGCAGGCGACAGGGGGCGGTCCCCTGGGGCCAACGTCCTGACTTTC.